Listed below are T cell receptor beta chains from one sample, sequenced in a study of T cell responses to AZD1222 COVID-19 vaccine. Some clones are missing from TCRdb's copy, which holds only in-frame ones; the method was immunoSEQ multiplex PCR. The data contain about 120,000 clones, around 90% of them seen just once; the ten biggest clones take up roughly 5.4%. The source was peripheral blood, collected on day 0 of AZD1222 vaccination. These receptors were taken from an adult in good health. The CDR3 runs from the conserved cysteine through the conserved F or W. D genes are given only for firm matches. Rows may omit the clone size; those that give it use once, few, many or a size class.

d_gene	j_gene	abundance	v_gene	CDR3aa	CDR3nt
NA	TRBJ1-2	NA	TRBV24-1	CATGGSDPGNYGYTF	TGTGCCACCGGTGGAAGTGACCCAGGAAACTATGGCTACACCTTC
NA	TRBJ1-2	once	TRBV11-2	CASSSATGIYGYTF	TGTGCCAGCAGCTCTGCCACCGGGATCTATGGCTACACCTTC
NA	TRBJ2-2	once	TRBV15	CATSRGGFIPNTGELFF	TGTGCCACCAGCAGGGGAGGTTTTATCCCCAACACCGGGGAGCTGTTTTTT
TRBD2	TRBJ2-3	NA	TRBV5-1	CASRGTGLANTDTQYF	TGCGCCAGCAGGGGAACGGGACTAGCGAACACAGATACGCAGTATTTT
NA	TRBJ1-4	NA	TRBV30	CAWGGRKPNEKLFF	TGTGCCTGGGGGGGGAGAAAACCTAATGAAAAACTGTTTTTT
NA	TRBJ1-6	NA	TRBV27	CASWGASPLHF	TGTGCCAGCTGGGGGGCTTCACCCCTCCACTTT
TRBD1	TRBJ1-2	NA	TRBV5-1	CASSLAGMPGGQPGYTF	TGCGCCAGCAGCTTGGCCGGTATGCCAGGGGGCCAACCTGGCTACACCTTC
NA	TRBJ1-2	once	TRBV6-1	CASSERYGYTF	TGTGCCAGCAGTGAAAGGTATGGCTACACCTTC
TRBD1	TRBJ2-7	few	TRBV25-1	CASRSGQGWQYF	TGTGCCAGCCGTTCTGGACAGGGGTGGCAGTACTTC
TRBD1	TRBJ1-1	NA	TRBV6-5	CASSPRQGWIEAFF	TGTGCCAGCAGCCCCCGACAGGGGTGGATTGAAGCTTTCTTT
NA	TRBJ2-1	NA	TRBV11-2	CASSRGGTSEQFF	TGTGCCAGCAGCCGGGGCGGGACCAGCGAGCAGTTCTTC
TRBD1	TRBJ1-6	NA	TRBV9	CASSATGQGLNSPLHF	TGTGCCAGCAGCGCGACTGGACAGGGCCTAAATTCACCCCTCCACTTT
NA	TRBJ2-3	NA	TRBV10-1	CASSEGTDTQYF	TGCGCCAGCAGTGAGGGTACAGATACGCAGTATTTT
NA	TRBJ1-1	NA	TRBV28	CATTLPSLGGTEAFF	TGTGCCACCACATTACCCTCTTTAGGGGGGACTGAAGCTTTCTTT
TRBD1	TRBJ1-1	NA	TRBV6-1	CASILDRVDTEAFF	TGTGCCAGCATCCTCGACAGGGTCGACACTGAAGCTTTCTTT
NA	TRBJ1-6	NA	TRBV19	CASSTTGRNSPLHF	TGTGCCAGTAGTACCACAGGAAGAAATTCACCCCTCCACTTT
NA	TRBJ2-3	NA	TRBV9	CASSARSGDTQYF	TGTGCCAGCAGCGCCCGTAGCGGAGATACGCAGTATTTT
NA	TRBJ1-1	NA	TRBV6-5	CASITAANTEAFF	TGTGCCAGTATTACTGCAGCGAACACTGAAGCTTTCTTT
NA	TRBJ1-2	few	TRBV9	CASSPQGTLNYGYTF	TGTGCCAGCAGCCCGCAGGGGACCCTTAACTATGGCTACACCTTC
NA	TRBJ1-5	NA	TRBV6-2/TRBV6-3	CASSSAVGDGQPQHF	TGTGCCAGCAGTTCCGCGGTGGGGGACGGTCAGCCCCAGCATTTT
TRBD2	TRBJ2-2	NA	TRBV20-1	CSARGLAGVGSTGELFF	TGCAGTGCTCGTGGACTAGCGGGAGTCGGTAGCACCGGGGAGCTGTTTTTT
NA	TRBJ2-7	NA	TRBV7-6	CASSLSGSSYEQYF	TGTGCCAGCAGCCTAAGCGGTAGCTCCTACGAGCAGTACTTC
TRBD1	TRBJ1-4	NA	TRBV3-1/TRBV3-2	CASSQAGTGGVFNEKLFF	TGTGCCAGCAGCCAGGCCGGGACAGGGGGGGTCTTTAATGAAAAACTGTTTTTT